This entry lists 31 T cell receptor beta chains sequenced from one sample in a study of blood T cell repertoires in COVID-19. Some clones are missing from TCRdb's copy, which holds only in-frame ones; the method was immunoSEQ multiplex PCR. The sample yields 310,000 or so clones, approximately 89% seen once. The sample comprised PBMCs or T cells enriched from blood (not recorded which). These receptors all stem from a woman aged 40 to 55 who had recovered from COVID-19.

The chain couples TRBV4-2 to TRBJ2-7; no definite D call. Trimming stripped 0 bases from V and 4 bases from J, with 7 bases between. Germline loops: CDR1 LGHNA, CDR2 YNFKEQ. The CDR3 is 13 residues long. The DNA of the CDR3 is TGTGCCAGCAGCCAAGATGCCCAGTACGAGCAGTACTTC. Translated: CASSQDAQYEQYF.

The chain couples TRBV4-1 to TRBJ2-1; 8 bases fit TRBD2. V lost 1 base and J lost 7; bases outside the gene matches: 0. The germline gives CDR1 MGHRA, CDR2 YSYEKL. This CDR3 has 13 residues. DNA for the CDR3: TGCGCCAGCAGCCAAGCTAGCGGGAATGAGCAGTTCTTC. Translation: CASSQASGNEQFF.

The count of this clone is one. Here the CDR3 reads CASSRDSLGEKLFF. The CDR3 nucleotides are TGTGCCAGCAGCCGAGACAGCTTAGGGGAAAAACTGTTTTTT. This chain connects TRBV5-5 to TRBJ1-4; possibly TRBD1 for D (5 bases). Trimming removed 4 bases from V and 8 bases from J, with 15 bases in between. Per germline, CDR1 SGHKS and CDR2 YYEKEE (reference sequence). This CDR3 comprises 14 residues.

This rearrangement joins TRBV11-1 to TRBJ2-2; 12 bases match TRBD2. Trimming removed 1 base from V and 3 bases from J; junction bases left unmatched: 0. Germline lookup yields CDR1 SGHAT and CDR2 FQDESV (reference sequence). The CDR3 spans 16 residues. The CDR3 DNA follows: TGTGCCAGCAGCTTAGGACTAGCGGGAGACACCGGGGAGCTGTTTTTT. This encodes CASSLGLAGDTGELFF.

DNA for the CDR3: TGTGCCAGCAGTTTTCGGAGGGACCCCTTCTACGAGCAGTACTTC. Protein product: CASSFRRDPFYEQYF. This rearrangement joins TRBV27 to TRBJ2-7, with D maybe TRBD2 (6 bases). The germline V gene has CDR1 MNHEY and CDR2 SMNVEV (reference sequence). The V and J ends lost 3 bases and 3 bases respectively, with 15 bases between them. The CDR3 covers 15 residues.

This chain joins TRBV28 and TRBJ2-3; D perhaps matches TRBD2 (5 bases). CDR1 is MDHEN and CDR2 is SYDVKM in the germline V gene. V was trimmed by 6 bases and J by 0 bases, leaving 10 bases between them. The CDR3 is made up of 14 amino acids. CDR3 DNA: TGTGCCAGCAGCCCGGGATATAGCACAGATACGCAGTATTTT. Its translation: CASSPGYSTDTQYF.

The chain recombines TRBV27 with TRBJ1-3, with 10 bases that match TRBD1. The V gene end was trimmed by 2 bases and the J gene end by 5 bases; junction bases not matched to a gene: 3. The CDR3 runs to 15 residues. Looked up from germline, CDR1 is MNHEY and CDR2 is SMNVEV (reference sequence). The CDR3 loop reads CASSLTGQGRNTIYF. CDR3 in DNA: TGTGCCAGCAGTTTAACGGGACAGGGGAGAAACACCATATATTTT.

This clone was seen a handful of times. The rearrangement joins TRBV5-1 to TRBJ1-1; maybe TRBD1 (5 bases). CDR3 size: 14 residues. V lost 4 bases, J lost 0 bases, and 10 bases lay in between. The germline V gene encodes CDR1 SGHRS and CDR2 YFSETQ. As DNA, the CDR3 is TGCGCCAGCAGCGCGGGACGGATGAACACTGAAGCTTTCTTT. It encodes CASSAGRMNTEAFF.

The chain uses TRBV7-6 and TRBJ2-5; 12 nucleotides align to TRBD2. Germline V gene sequence: CDR1 SGHVS, CDR2 FNYEAQ. V lost 2 bases, J lost 4 bases, and 5 bases stayed unmatched. CDR3 length: 16 amino acids. CDR3 in amino acids: CASSLTTSGGRETQYF. The CDR3 DNA reads TGTGCCAGCAGCTTAACGACTAGCGGGGGAAGAGAGACCCAGTACTTC.

The chain employs TRBV7-9 and TRBJ2-5; no firm D call. Trimming took off 1 base at V and 5 bases at J, with 8 bases between the two ends. This CDR3 spans 13 amino acids. CDR1 and CDR2 from the germline V gene are SEHNR and FQNEAQ (reference sequence). The CDR3 bases are TGTGCCAGCAGCTTAGGAGAATGGGAGACCCAGTACTTC. Amino acids: CASSLGEWETQYF.

The rearrangement uses TRBV5-1 and TRBJ1-1, with 7 bases aligning to TRBD1. The CDR3 is 14 amino acids. Trimming took 4 bases from V and 4 from J; bases not matched to a gene: 7. Germline assignment: CDR1 SGHRS and CDR2 YFSETQ. The CDR3 nucleotides read TGCGCCAGCAGCCTCCCCCCAGGGGGCACTGAAGCTTTCTTT. Protein sequence: CASSLPPGGTEAFF.

This sequence joins TRBV13 and TRBJ2-5; 7 bases match TRBD1. Unmatched junction bases numbered 7, after V lost 5 bases and J lost 4 bases. Germline-derived CDR1 and CDR2 are PRHDT and FYEKMQ (reference sequence). CDR3 length equals 14 residues. The CDR3 DNA sequence: TGTGCCAGCAGCCTCCGAAGGGGGCTAGAGACCCAGTACTTC. It specifies CASSLRRGLETQYF.

The genes are TRBV6-2 or TRBV6-3 and TRBJ1-5; D gene unclear. This CDR3 region has 14 residues. V lost 3 bases to trimming and J lost 0 bases, with 6 bases between them. CDR1 is MNHEY and CDR2 is SVGEGT in the germline V gene. For the CDR3, the DNA is TGTGCCAGCAGTTATACTTATAGCAATCAGCCCCAGCATTTT. Translated: CASSYTYSNQPQHF.

The gene calls are TRBV2 and TRBJ2-1; 7 bases are shared with TRBD1. Germline CDR1 reads SNHLY; CDR2 reads FYNNEI. This CDR3 contains 14 residues. V dropped 5 bases and J dropped 2; count of bases not matched to a gene: 3. Here the CDR3 reads CASSPDRAYNEQFF. For the CDR3, the DNA is TGTGCCAGCAGTCCAGACAGGGCCTACAATGAGCAGTTCTTC.

The chain links TRBV6-5 to TRBJ1-5; maybe TRBD1 (5 bases). CDR1 is MNHEY, CDR2 SVGAGI, per germline. There are 13 residues in the CDR3. The V end was cut by 4 bases, the J end by 7 bases, with 11 bases between. The CDR3 spells CASSFYRGQPQHF. CDR3 DNA: TGTGCCAGCAGTTTCTATAGGGGACAGCCCCAGCATTTT.

This clone was recorded only once. This chain connects TRBV11-3 to TRBJ2-1; possible D gene TRBD1, 5 bases. The V gene lost 3 bases and the J gene lost 5 bases, with 8 bases spanning the gap. The CDR3 has 13 amino acids. Germline V lookup: CDR1 SGHNT, CDR2 YENEEA. This CDR3 reads CASSFAGNNEQFF. CDR3 nucleotide sequence: TGTGCCAGCAGCTTTGCAGGGAACAATGAGCAGTTCTTC.

J is TRBJ1-1 and V is TRBV7-8, with D maybe TRBD1 (6 bases). V lost 4 bases and J lost 4, with 13 bases in between. This CDR3 is 14 amino acids long. Germline loops: CDR1 SGHVS, CDR2 FQNEAQ. CDR3 coding DNA: TGTGCCAGCAGCTCCTCCAGGGGAATCACTGAAGCTTTCTTT. This codes for CASSSSRGITEAFF.

This chain connects TRBV30 to TRBJ2-7; 11 bases align to TRBD2. This CDR3 contains 15 residues. Germline V lookup: CDR1 GTSNPN, CDR2 SVGIG (reference sequence). J was trimmed by 1 base and V by 1 base; bases with no gene match: 3. The CDR3 is CAWSAGTSGSYEQYF. The CDR3 DNA follows: TGTGCCTGGAGTGCTGGGACTAGCGGATCCTACGAGCAGTACTTC. Complete variable domain (other parts from reference TRBV30 and TRBJ2-7): SQTIHQWPATLVQPVGSPLSLECTVEGTSNPNLYWYRQAAGRGLQLLFYSVGIGQISSEVPQNLSASRPQDRQFILSSKKLLLSDSGFYLCAWSAGTSGSYEQYFGPGTRLTVT.

The genes are TRBV10-3 and TRBJ2-5; perhaps TRBD2 as D (7 bases). This CDR3 has 16 residues. Per the germline V gene, CDR1 is ENHRY and CDR2 is SYGVKD. Trimming took 0 bases from V and 5 from J, leaving 16 bases between them. CDR3 DNA: TGTGCCATCAGTGAGTCGACAGGCGGGAGTTTGGAGACCCAGTACTTC. Translation: CAISESTGGSLETQYF.

The chain is built from TRBV2 and TRBJ2-2, with a weak D call TRBD2 (5 bases). The germline V and J ends were trimmed by 2 bases and 5 bases, with 9 bases remaining between them. There are 14 residues in the CDR3. Germline V lookup: CDR1 SNHLY, CDR2 FYNNEI. CDR3 loop: CASSELRGTGELFF. The CDR3 DNA is TGTGCCAGCAGTGAACTTCGGGGTACCGGGGAGCTGTTTTTT.

This rearrangement joins TRBV10-3 to TRBJ1-2; D may be TRBD1 (5 bases). Per germline, CDR1 ENHRY and CDR2 SYGVKD. The CDR3 has 14 residues. V was trimmed by 0 bases and J by 6 bases, leaving 11 bases between them. The CDR3 nucleotides are TGTGCCATCAGTGAGTCAAAGGGGTTTAATGGCTACACCTTC. It is translated as CAISESKGFNGYTF.

This clone appeared a single time. The V and J genes are TRBV15 and TRBJ2-7; 9 positions agree with TRBD2. After removal of 1 base from V and 6 bases from J, the junction contained 7 bases not matched to a gene. CDR1 LNHNV and CDR2 YYDKDF come from the germline V gene (reference sequence). This CDR3 is 15 amino acids long. DNA for the CDR3: TGTGCCACCAGCAGAGTAGGTCTAGCGGGATTCGAGCAGTACTTC. Translating it yields CATSRVGLAGFEQYF.

The chain has TRBV7-3 and TRBJ1-1; no definite D call. The ends were cut back, 5 bases at V and 4 bases at J, with 11 bases in the middle. The CDR3 totals 13 residues. Germline V gene lookup returns CDR1 SGHTA and CDR2 FQGTGA. The chain's CDR3 is CASSRESSTEAFF. In nucleotides, the CDR3 is TGTGCCAGCAGCAGAGAGAGTTCCACTGAAGCTTTCTTT.

The rearrangement links TRBV5-1 to TRBJ1-2; 9 bases agree with TRBD1. The CDR3 is made up of 15 amino acids. With V trimmed by 4 bases and J by 3 bases, 7 bases remained unmatched. CDR1 is SGHRS, CDR2 YFSETQ, per germline. Here the CDR3 reads CASSLLGDRDYGYTF. In nucleotides, the CDR3 is TGCGCCAGCAGCCTGCTAGGGGACAGGGACTATGGCTACACCTTC.

The rearrangement uses TRBV6-5 and TRBJ1-1, with D possibly being TRBD1 (6 bases). CDR3 length equals 13 residues. From germline, CDR1 is MNHEY and CDR2 SVGAGI. The V and J ends lost 6 bases and 6 bases respectively, with 14 bases between them. The CDR3 DNA follows: TGTGCCAGCAGGAAACAGGGTTCGGCTGAAGCTTTCTTT. Translation gives CASRKQGSAEAFF.

V and J are TRBV27 and TRBJ1-5; 7 nucleotides agree with TRBD1. V dropped 6 bases and J dropped 4; count of bases not matched to a gene: 6. The CDR3 length is 14 residues. In germline, CDR1 is MNHEY, CDR2 SMNVEV (reference sequence). For the CDR3, the DNA is TGTGCCAGCAGGCTCAGGGGGGTGAATCAGCCCCAGCATTTT. This gives the protein CASRLRGVNQPQHF.

The chain is built from TRBV28 and TRBJ2-7, with unresolved D. V was clipped by 4 bases and J by 1 base, with 14 bases between them. CDR3 length: 15 residues. Germline V gene sequence: CDR1 MDHEN, CDR2 SYDVKM. The CDR3 here is CASSYAGSRSYEQYF. CDR3 bases: TGTGCCAGCAGTTACGCCGGGTCCCGGTCCTACGAGCAGTACTTC. Together with reference TRBV28 and TRBJ2-7, the CDR3 gives the full variable domain: DVKVTQSSRYLVKRTGEKVFLECVQDMDHENMFWYRQDPGLGLRLIYFSYDVKMKEKGDIPEGYSVSREKKERFSLILESASTNQTSMYLCASSYAGSRSYEQYFGPGTRLTVT.

The chain recombines TRBV6-1 with TRBJ2-7, with TRBD1 as a possible D gene (6 bases). The CDR3 is 15 amino acids. V lost 0 bases, J lost 0 bases, and 9 bases lay in between. The V gene's germline CDR1 is MNHNS and CDR2 SASEGT. In DNA form, the CDR3 reads TGTGCCAGCAGTGAAGCGCTGGGGGCCTCCTACGAGCAGTACTTC. Translating it yields CASSEALGASYEQYF.

The chain couples TRBV29-1 to TRBJ2-5; 9 positions agree with TRBD2. CDR1 is SQVTM and CDR2 is ANQGSEA in the germline V gene. There are 14 residues in the CDR3. The V and J ends lost 4 bases and 5 bases, in that order; junction bases with no gene match: 8. In nucleotides, the CDR3 is TGCAGCGTTGTCCTAGCGGGATGGCATGAGACCCAGTACTTC. It codes for CSVVLAGWHETQYF.

This chain connects TRBV19 to TRBJ2-2, with no clear D. The germline gives CDR1 LNHDA, CDR2 SQIVND (reference sequence). V lost 0 bases, J lost 6 bases, and 8 bases lay in between. This CDR3 has 14 residues. CDR3: CASSIEAVPGELFF. DNA of the CDR3: TGTGCCAGTAGTATAGAGGCCGTCCCCGGGGAGCTGTTTTTT.

The chain carries TRBV12-5 and TRBJ2-5; D gene unclear. Trimming cost V 6 bases and J 1 base, with 18 bases left between them. From germline, CDR1 is LGHNT and CDR2 FRNRAP. The CDR3 covers 16 residues. DNA of the CDR3: TGTGCTAGTGGAAGATACTTTCAGGAAACCCAAGAGACCCAGTACTTC. This sequence encodes CASGRYFQETQETQYF.